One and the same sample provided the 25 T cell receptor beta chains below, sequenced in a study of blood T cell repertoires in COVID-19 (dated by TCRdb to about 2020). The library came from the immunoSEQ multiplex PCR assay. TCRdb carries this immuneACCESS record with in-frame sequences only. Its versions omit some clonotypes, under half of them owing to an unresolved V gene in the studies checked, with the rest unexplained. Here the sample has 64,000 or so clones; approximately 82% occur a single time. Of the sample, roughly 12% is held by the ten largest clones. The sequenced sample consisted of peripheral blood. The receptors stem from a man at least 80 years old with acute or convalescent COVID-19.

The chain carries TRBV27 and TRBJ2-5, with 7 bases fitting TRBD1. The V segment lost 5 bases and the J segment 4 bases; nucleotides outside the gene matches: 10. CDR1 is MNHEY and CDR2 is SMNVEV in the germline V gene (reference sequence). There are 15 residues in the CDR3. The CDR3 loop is CASSPRTGVGETQYF. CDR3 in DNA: TGTGCCAGCAGTCCAAGGACAGGCGTAGGAGAGACCCAGTACTTC.

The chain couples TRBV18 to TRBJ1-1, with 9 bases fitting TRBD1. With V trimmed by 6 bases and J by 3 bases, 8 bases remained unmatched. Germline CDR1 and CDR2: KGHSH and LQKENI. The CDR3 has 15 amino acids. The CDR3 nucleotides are TGTGCCAGCTCGGATTACAGGGGGCTTGACACTGAAGCTTTCTTT. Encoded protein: CASSDYRGLDTEAFF.

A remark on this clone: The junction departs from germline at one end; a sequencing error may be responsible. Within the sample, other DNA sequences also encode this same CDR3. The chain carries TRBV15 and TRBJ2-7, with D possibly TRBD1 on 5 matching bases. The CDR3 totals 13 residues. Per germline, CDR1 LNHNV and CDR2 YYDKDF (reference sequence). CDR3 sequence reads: CATSRDSRVEQYF. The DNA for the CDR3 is TGCGCCACCAGCAGAGATTCCAGGGTCGAGCAGTACTTC.

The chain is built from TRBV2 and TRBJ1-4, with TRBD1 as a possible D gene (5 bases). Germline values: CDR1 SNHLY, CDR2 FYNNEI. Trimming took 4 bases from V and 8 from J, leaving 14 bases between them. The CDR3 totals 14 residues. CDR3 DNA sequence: TGTGCCAGCAGTGGGGGGGGACGTATAGAAAAACTGTTTTTT. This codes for CASSGGGRIEKLFF.

CDR3 protein: CASSLASGRYEQYF. The CDR3 nucleotides are TGTGCCAGCAGCTTGGCTAGCGGGCGTTACGAGCAGTACTTC. V gene TRBV7-9 combines with J gene TRBJ2-7; 8 nucleotides align to TRBD2. V lost 3 bases, J lost 4 bases, and 5 bases stayed unmatched. Germline CDR1 SEHNR, CDR2 FQNEAQ (reference sequence). This CDR3 is built from 14 residues.

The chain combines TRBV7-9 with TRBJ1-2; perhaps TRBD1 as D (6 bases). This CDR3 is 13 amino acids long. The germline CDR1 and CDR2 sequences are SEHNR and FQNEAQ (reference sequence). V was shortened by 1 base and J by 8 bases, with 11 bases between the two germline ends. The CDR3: CASSLVSGGGYTF. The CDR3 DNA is TGTGCCAGCAGCTTAGTCTCGGGGGGCGGCTACACCTTC.

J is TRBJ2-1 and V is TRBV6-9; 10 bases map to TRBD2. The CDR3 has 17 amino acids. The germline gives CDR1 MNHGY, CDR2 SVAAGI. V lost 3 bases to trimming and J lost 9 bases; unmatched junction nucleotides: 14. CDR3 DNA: TGTGCCAGCAGTTACCCGGCTAGCGGGAGTAACTTTTCTGAGCAGTTCTTC. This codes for CASSYPASGSNFSEQFF.

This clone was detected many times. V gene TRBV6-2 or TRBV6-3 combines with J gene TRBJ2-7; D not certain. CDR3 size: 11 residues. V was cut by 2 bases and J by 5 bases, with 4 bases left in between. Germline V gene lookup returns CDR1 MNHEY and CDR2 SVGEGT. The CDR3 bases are TGTGCCAGCAGTTACATCAACGAGCAGTACTTC. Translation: CASSYINEQYF.

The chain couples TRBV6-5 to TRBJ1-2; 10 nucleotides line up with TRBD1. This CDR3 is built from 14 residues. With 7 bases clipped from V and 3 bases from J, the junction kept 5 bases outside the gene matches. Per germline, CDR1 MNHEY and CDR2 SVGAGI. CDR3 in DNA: TGTGCCAGCACCATCGGACAGGGGGACTATGGCTACACCTTC. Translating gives CASTIGQGDYGYTF.

The CDR3 DNA reads TGTGCCAGCAGCCAAGATCTAGCGGGAGGTTACGAGCAGTACTTC. Protein: CASSQDLAGGYEQYF. The chain employs TRBV4-2 and TRBJ2-7; 11 nucleotides agree with TRBD2. After removal of 0 bases from V and 4 bases from J, the junction contained 2 bases not matched to a gene. CDR3 length: 15 amino acids. Germline CDR1 LGHNA, CDR2 YNFKEQ.

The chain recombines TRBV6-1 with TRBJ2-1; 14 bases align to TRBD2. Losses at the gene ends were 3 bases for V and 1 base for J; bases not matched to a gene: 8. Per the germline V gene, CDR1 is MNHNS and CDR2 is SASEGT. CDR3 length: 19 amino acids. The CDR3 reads CASSDAGLAGVVSYNEQFF. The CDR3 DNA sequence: TGTGCCAGCAGTGACGCGGGACTAGCGGGAGTGGTTTCCTACAATGAGCAGTTCTTC.

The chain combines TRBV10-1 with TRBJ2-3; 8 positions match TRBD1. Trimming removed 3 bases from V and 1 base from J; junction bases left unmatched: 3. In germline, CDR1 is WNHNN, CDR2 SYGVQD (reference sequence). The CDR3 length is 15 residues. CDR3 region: CASSDGQGGTDTQYF. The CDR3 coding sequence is TGCGCCAGCAGTGATGGACAGGGTGGCACAGATACGCAGTATTTT.

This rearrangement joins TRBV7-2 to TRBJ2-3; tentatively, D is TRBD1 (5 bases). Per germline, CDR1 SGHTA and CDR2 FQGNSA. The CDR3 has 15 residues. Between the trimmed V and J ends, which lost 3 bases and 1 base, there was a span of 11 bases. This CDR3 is CASSFQGGGTDTQYF. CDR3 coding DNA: TGTGCCAGCAGCTTCCAGGGCGGTGGCACAGATACGCAGTATTTT.

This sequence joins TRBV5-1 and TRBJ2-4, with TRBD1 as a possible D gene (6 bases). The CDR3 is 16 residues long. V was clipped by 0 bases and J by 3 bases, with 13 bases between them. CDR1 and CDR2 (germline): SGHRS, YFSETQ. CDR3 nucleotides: TGCGCCAGCAGCTTGGAAGGAGGACAGCTCAAAAACATTCAGTACTTC. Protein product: CASSLEGGQLKNIQYF.

CDR3 protein: CASRATYLALSTDTQYF. In DNA, the CDR3 is TGTGCCAGCCGTGCTACCTACCTAGCGCTGAGCACAGATACGCAGTATTTT. The rearrangement joins TRBV27 to TRBJ2-3; weak D call: TRBD2 (6 bases). Germline CDR1 is MNHEY and CDR2 is SMNVEV (reference sequence). The CDR3 contains 17 residues. Trimming removed 8 bases at V and 0 bases at J, with 21 bases between.

The CDR3 is CAWSGDFLSGSGNTIYF. Written as DNA, the CDR3 is TGTGCCTGGAGTGGGGACTTCTTAAGCGGCTCTGGAAACACCATATATTTT. The rearrangement joins TRBV30 to TRBJ1-3, with D tentatively TRBD1 (5 bases). CDR1 GTSNPN and CDR2 SVGIG come from the germline V gene (reference sequence). CDR3 length: 17 residues. Trimming took off 1 base at V and 0 bases at J, with 16 bases between the two ends.

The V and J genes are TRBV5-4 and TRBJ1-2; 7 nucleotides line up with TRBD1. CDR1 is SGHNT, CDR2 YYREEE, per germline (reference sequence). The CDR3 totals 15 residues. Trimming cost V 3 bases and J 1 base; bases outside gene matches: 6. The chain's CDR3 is CASSSTGHHNYGYTF. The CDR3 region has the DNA TGTGCCAGCAGCTCGACAGGGCACCATAACTATGGCTACACCTTC.

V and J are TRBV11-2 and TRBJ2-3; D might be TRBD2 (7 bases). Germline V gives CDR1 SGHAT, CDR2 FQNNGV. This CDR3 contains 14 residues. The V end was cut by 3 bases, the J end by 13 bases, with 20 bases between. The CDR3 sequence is CASSFAGAPRFKYF. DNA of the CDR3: TGTGCCAGCAGCTTTGCGGGGGCCCCAAGGTTTAAGTATTTT.

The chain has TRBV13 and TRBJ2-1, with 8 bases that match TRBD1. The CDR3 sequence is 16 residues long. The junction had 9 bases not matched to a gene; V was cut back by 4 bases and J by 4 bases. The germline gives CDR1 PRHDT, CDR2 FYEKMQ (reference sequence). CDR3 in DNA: TGTGCCAGCAGCTATCGGGACAGGTCGTTGTACAATGAGCAGTTCTTC. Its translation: CASSYRDRSLYNEQFF. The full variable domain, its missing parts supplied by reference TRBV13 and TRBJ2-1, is AAGVIQSPRHLIKEKRETATLKCYPIPRHDTVYWYQQGPGQDPQFLISFYEKMQSDKGSIPDRFSAQQFSDYHSELNMSSLELGDSALYFCASSYRDRSLYNEQFFGPGTRLTVL.

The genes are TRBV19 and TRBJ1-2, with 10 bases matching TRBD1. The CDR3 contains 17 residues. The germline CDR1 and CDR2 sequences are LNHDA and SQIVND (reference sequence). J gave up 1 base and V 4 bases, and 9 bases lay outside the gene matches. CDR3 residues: CASSNPQGQGNNYGYTF. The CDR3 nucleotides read TGTGCCAGTAGTAACCCACAGGGACAGGGGAATAACTATGGCTACACCTTC.

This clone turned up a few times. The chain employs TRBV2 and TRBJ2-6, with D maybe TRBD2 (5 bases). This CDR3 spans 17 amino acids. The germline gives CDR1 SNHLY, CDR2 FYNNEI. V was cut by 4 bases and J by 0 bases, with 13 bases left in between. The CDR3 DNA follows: TGTGCCAGCAGTGGCTGGAGGCGAAGCTCTGGGGCCAACGTCCTGACTTTC. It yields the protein CASSGWRRSSGANVLTF. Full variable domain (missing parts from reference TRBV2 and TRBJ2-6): EPEVTQTPSHQVTQMGQEVILRCVPISNHLYFYWYRQILGQKVEFLVSFYNNEISEKSEIFDDQFSVERPDGSNFTLKIRSTKLEDSAMYFCASSGWRRSSGANVLTFGAGSRLTVL.

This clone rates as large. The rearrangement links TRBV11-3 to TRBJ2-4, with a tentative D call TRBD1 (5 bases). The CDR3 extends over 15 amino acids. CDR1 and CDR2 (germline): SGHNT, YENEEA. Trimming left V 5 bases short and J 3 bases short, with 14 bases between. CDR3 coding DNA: TGTGCCAGCAGCGGTTCGAAGACAGTCAAAAACATTCAGTACTTC. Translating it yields CASSGSKTVKNIQYF.

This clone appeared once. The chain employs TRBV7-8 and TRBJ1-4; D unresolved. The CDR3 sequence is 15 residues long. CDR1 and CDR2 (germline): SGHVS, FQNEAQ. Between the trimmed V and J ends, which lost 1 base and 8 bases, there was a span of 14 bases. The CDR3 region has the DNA TGTGCCAGCAGCTTAGGCCAGACGGGGAGGGAAAAACTGTTTTTT. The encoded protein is CASSLGQTGREKLFF.

Written as DNA, the CDR3 is TGCAGCGTGGGGGCGGGTCGTGGCACTGAAGCTTTCTTT. As protein: CSVGAGRGTEAFF. The chain employs TRBV29-1 and TRBJ1-1; tentatively, D is TRBD1 (6 bases). This CDR3 is 13 amino acids long. Germline-derived CDR1 and CDR2 are SQVTM and ANQGSEA. The V end was cut by 6 bases, the J end by 4 bases, with 15 bases between.

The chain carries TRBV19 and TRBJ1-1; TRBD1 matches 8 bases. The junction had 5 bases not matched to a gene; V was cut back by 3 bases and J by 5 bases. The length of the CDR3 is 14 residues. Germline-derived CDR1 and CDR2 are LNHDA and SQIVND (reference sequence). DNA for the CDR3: TGTGCCAGTAGTATTGGCAGGGGGCTGACTGAAGCTTTCTTT. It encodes CASSIGRGLTEAFF.